This T cell receptor beta chain was sequenced during a study of radiation and T cells in renal cell carcinoma. In germline, CDR1 is LGHNA, CDR2 YSLEER. Deletions cut 0 bases from V and 2 bases from J, with 17 bases between. This CDR3 is 18 amino acids long. Time point of the sample: blood 4 weeks post-SBRT, at nephrectomy. Treatment given: 15 Gy SBRT to primary tumor, nephrectomy 4 weeks later. TCRdb's copy holds only in-frame clones and misses some; the assay was immunoSEQ multiplex PCR. The table shows 130,000 to 150,000 clones, with 65% to 90% occurring only once. This chain joins TRBV4-3 and TRBJ1-5; no firm D call. The sequence was obtained from a woman in her fifties or sixties with renal cell carcinoma. Sequencing used blood, obtained from a patient whose treatment included radiotherapy and nephrectomy. The CDR3 DNA follows: TGCGCCAGCAGCCAAGAAGCATACGACAATGCGGGCAATCAGCCCCAGCATTTT. Translated: CASSQEAYDNAGNQPQHF.